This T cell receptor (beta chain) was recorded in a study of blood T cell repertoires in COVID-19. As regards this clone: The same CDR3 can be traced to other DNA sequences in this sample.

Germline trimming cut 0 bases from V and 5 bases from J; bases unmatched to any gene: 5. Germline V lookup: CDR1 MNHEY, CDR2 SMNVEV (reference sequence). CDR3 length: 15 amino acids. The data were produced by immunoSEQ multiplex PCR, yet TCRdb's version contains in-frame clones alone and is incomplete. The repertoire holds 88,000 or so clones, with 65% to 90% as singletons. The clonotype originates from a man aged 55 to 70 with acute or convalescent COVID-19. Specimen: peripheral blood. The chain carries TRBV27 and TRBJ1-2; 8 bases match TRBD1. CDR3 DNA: TGTGCCAGCAGTTTATCTGGGACAGGAGGGTATGGCTACACCTTC. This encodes CASSLSGTGGYGYTF.